This T cell receptor (beta chain) was captured by sequencing in a study of cytomegalovirus exposure and HLA in healthy donors. At the level of the study: Previous work identified roughly 120 million unique TCR beta sequences from about 179 million T cells. Study-wide findings and caveats: TCR beta V- and J-gene trimming was later associated with a missense DCLRE1C variant.

About this clone itself: The target antigen is unknown.

The CDR3 consists of 16 residues. The V end lost 5 bases, the J end lost 2 bases, and 16 bases lay between the germline ends. The germline V gene encodes CDR1 SGHVS and CDR2 FNYEAQ. PCR involved 60 Vbeta and 13 Jbeta primers. Profiling relied on immunoSEQ multiplex PCR, and the TCRdb table lists in-frame clones only, not all of them. The sample lists some 110,000 clones; about 80% were seen once. Sequences were obtained from PBMCs. The chain employs TRBV7-6 and TRBJ2-1, with TRBD1 as a possible D gene (7 bases). The clonotype comes from a man between 60 and 70 years old in good health and CMV-seropositive. The CDR3, as DNA: TGTGCCAGCAGCCCGAGACTAGGGGGCACCTACAATGAGCAGTTCTTC. Its protein product is CASSPRLGGTYNEQFF.